The text below deals with one T cell receptor (beta chain). This clone was seen ten or more times. No antigen is known for it. The data were obtained in a study of T cell clonality in common variable immunodeficiency (dated by TCRdb to the mid-2010s). What the authors observed across the whole study: Differences among patients in the CVID cohort limited the correlations between repertoire features and clinical complications. CVID subjects shared fewer TCRbeta clones with each other than healthy controls did (p < 0.0001). TCRbeta clonality was higher in CVID subjects than in healthy controls (t-test p = 0.018), and the increase was most characteristic of about a third of subjects. Even though DNA input was the same, control samples had an average of about 89,000 unique sequences each, compared with some 32,000 in CVID samples. CVID TCRbeta sequences were reported to have fewer deletions and N-nucleotide insertions and to lack highly modified clones with 13 or more V deletions. It was noted by the authors that sequencing of the repertoires of T cell subpopulations would be needed to clarify the cause of the increased clonality in CVID.

For sequencing input, CVID and control samples contributed equivalent amounts of genomic DNA. For every sample, a 60 bp segment covering the rearranged TCRbeta CDR3 region was amplified and then sequenced. The immunoSEQ assay, a bias-corrected multiplex PCR combined with high-throughput sequencing, was used for TCRbeta amplification. As for how the authors treated the data: Every unique nucleotide sequence was considered a clone and was annotated with V, D and J genes, copy number and frequency. Sequences were labeled productive if in frame, and non-productive if out of frame or containing stop codons. As previously described, clonality was computed from Shannon's entropy. Mean CDR3 Kyte-Doolittle hydropathy was derived from the predicted amino acid sequences of productive clones. The R hclust function was used to hierarchically cluster scaled V gene usage with Manhattan distance and complete linkage. Sharing of clones by CDR3 amino acid sequence was evaluated by resampling 12 repertoires per group over 100 rounds. Repertoires were searched for 70 published EBV-specific and a few hundred published CMV-specific TCRbeta sequences. A couple of CVID samples that yielded fewer than 10,000 sequences were excluded from the analysis, so 35 to 50 CVID repertoires were retained. This is the immuneACCESS table as TCRdb keeps it, with only in-frame sequences that have V and J called. A part of the clones is gone; compared with another copy, unresolved V genes explain less than half, and the rest is unexplained. Clonal size and the V and J genes are those of that table, whereas D and trimming came from the DNA. The table records around 30,000 clones for this sample, and not one of them appears only once. In total, the top ten clones hold around 30% of the sample.

Diagnosis of CVID followed standard criteria, namely serum IgG, IgA and/or IgM below the normal range together with specific antibody deficiency. A total of 44 subjects (approximately 15 female and roughly 30 male; age range roughly 9 to 64 years, mean age around 40) were included in the CVID group. Most of the CVID patients and most of the healthy controls were of Caucasian heritage. At the time of study participation, every CVID subject had been on replacement immunoglobulin therapy for one year or longer. At blood collection, none of the CVID subjects was ill or on immunomodulatory or immunosuppressive medication. Heparinized peripheral whole blood samples of about 4.5 to 8 ml were collected from each donor. Genomic DNA from adults with common variable immune deficiency (CVID) and from healthy adult controls was the source for sequencing TCRbeta CDR3 repertoires. Diluted blood was subjected to density centrifugation over Hypaque 1077 or Ficoll-Paque for isolation of peripheral blood mononuclear cells. Genomic DNA was obtained from unsorted mononuclear cells through either Qiagen column purification or a centrifugation-based method.

This TCR was recovered from a human donor with common variable immunodeficiency. The sample taken for sequencing was peripheral blood mononuclear cells.

Partial CDR3 DNA: TGTGCCAGTAGTATTTCTCCCCAGGGGGCGACCGAG. It specifies CASSISPQGATE. The complete CDR3 reads CASSISPQGATEQYF. The chain joins TRBV19 to TRBJ2-7; the junction holds 8 bases that match TRBD1. The sequenced fragment ends 3 residues before the CDR3 boundary, so the rest is inferred from the germline J gene. Counted from cysteine to phenylalanine, this CDR3 has 15 amino acids. Part of the CDR3 DNA is given, 36 bases translated from base 1. V ends up 3 bases short and J 6 bases short, with an unmatched junction base count of 10. The germline V gene (reference sequence) gives CDR1 as LNHDA and CDR2 as SQIVND.